The 13 T cell receptor beta chains given below trace back to one sample, sequenced in a study of cytomegalovirus exposure and HLA in healthy donors. The PCR was carried out with 60 Vbeta primers and 13 Jbeta primers. Clones were read by immunoSEQ multiplex PCR, and TCRdb kept only the in-frame ones, dropping some. The sample includes 100,000 to 120,000 clones, under 85% of them seen just once. Sequencing was carried out using PBMCs. These receptors were collected from a man aged 30 to 45 in good health and CMV-seropositive.

This clone was found a few times. The rearrangement joins TRBV19 to TRBJ2-5; D is unclear. Trimming removed 0 bases from V and 5 bases from J, with 10 bases in between. This CDR3 has 14 residues. CDR1 is LNHDA, CDR2 SQIVND, per germline (reference sequence). The CDR3 sequence is CASSIETVGETQYF. The CDR3 nucleotides read TGTGCCAGTAGTATAGAGACGGTGGGCGAGACCCAGTACTTC.

The chain employs TRBV7-9 and TRBJ2-5; TRBD2 is a possible D gene (6 bases). The better agreement between TRBJ2-7 and the DNA end casts doubt on the J call. Germline lookup yields CDR1 SEHNR and CDR2 FQNEAQ (reference sequence). The CDR3 covers 13 residues. The CDR3 region has the DNA TGTGCCAGCAGAGACGGACTAACCTACGAGCAGTACTTC. Residues: CASRDGLTYEQYF.

J is TRBJ2-7 and V is TRBV2, with 7 bases that match TRBD2. CDR3 length: 20 residues. Trimming cost V 3 bases and J 4 bases; bases outside gene matches: 24. Looked up from germline, CDR1 is SNHLY and CDR2 is FYNNEI. For the CDR3, the DNA is TGTGCCAGCAGTGAGGGGCCAGAGGTCTTTTTCCAGGGAGGGGAATACGAGCAGTACTTC. It translates to CASSEGPEVFFQGGEYEQYF. Combining the CDR3 with reference TRBV2 and TRBJ2-7 gives the whole variable domain EPEVTQTPSHQVTQMGQEVILRCVPISNHLYFYWYRQILGQKVEFLVSFYNNEISEKSEIFDDQFSVERPDGSNFTLKIRSTKLEDSAMYFCASSEGPEVFFQGGEYEQYFGPGTRLTVT.

This sequence joins TRBV21-1 and TRBJ1-6; the DNA was not used to check the table's D call, TRBD1. TRBV21-1 is labeled a pseudogene. This CDR3 has 14 residues. The CDR3 DNA sequence: TGTGCCAGCAGCACTAGGGGCTGTAATTCACCCCTCCACTTT. It specifies CASSTRGCNSPLHF.

The chain joins TRBV30 to TRBJ2-1, with 8 bases aligning to TRBD1. Looked up from germline, CDR1 is GTSNPN and CDR2 is SVGIG (reference sequence). This CDR3 is 16 amino acids long. J was trimmed by 9 bases and V by 8 bases; bases with no gene match: 21. The CDR3 reads CAARDRHTPYMVEQFF. CDR3 DNA: TGTGCCGCACGGGACAGGCACACACCCTACATGGTTGAGCAGTTCTTC.

This sequence joins TRBV11-2 and TRBJ1-4; D is perhaps TRBD1 (6 bases). Germline loops: CDR1 SGHAT, CDR2 FQNNGV. This CDR3 contains 17 residues. V was cut by 0 bases and J by 7 bases, with 18 bases left in between. The DNA for the CDR3 is TGTGCCAGCAGCTTAGATCAGGGAGCCAGGGGCGGTGAAAAACTGTTTTTT. This sequence encodes CASSLDQGARGGEKLFF.

The V call is TRBV28, the J call TRBJ2-5, with TRBD1 as a possible D gene (6 bases). The CDR3 extends over 15 amino acids. The ends were cut back, 6 bases at V and 3 bases at J, with 17 bases in the middle. Germline V gives CDR1 MDHEN, CDR2 SYDVKM. CDR3 coding DNA: TGTGCCAGCAGCCCTTTAGGACAGAACGAAGAGACCCAGTACTTC. This gives the protein CASSPLGQNEETQYF. Full variable domain (remainder filled in from reference TRBV28 and TRBJ2-5): DVKVTQSSRYLVKRTGEKVFLECVQDMDHENMFWYRQDPGLGLRLIYFSYDVKMKEKGDIPEGYSVSREKKERFSLILESASTNQTSMYLCASSPLGQNEETQYFGPGTRLLVL.

The CDR3 loop is CASSPGQGNYGYTF. The CDR3 bases are TGTGCCAGCAGTCCGGGACAGGGAAACTATGGCTACACCTTC. V is TRBV6-4 and J is TRBJ1-2, with 9 nucleotides matching TRBD1. CDR3 length: 14 amino acids. Germline-derived CDR1 and CDR2 are MRHNA and SNTAGT. Losses at the gene ends were 5 bases for V and 2 bases for J; bases not matched to a gene: 3.

This clone was counted between two and nine times. The V gene is TRBV19, the J gene TRBJ1-5; weak D call: TRBD1 (6 bases). CDR3 length equals 14 residues. In germline, CDR1 is LNHDA, CDR2 SQIVND (reference sequence). V shed 3 bases and J shed 6 bases, with 12 bases lying between them. This chain's CDR3 is CASSIGGAGQPQHF. The DNA of the CDR3 is TGTGCCAGTAGTATCGGGGGGGCAGGTCAGCCCCAGCATTTT.

In its sample, this clone was seen a few times. The CDR3 sequence: CASSQGDTEAFF. The DNA for the CDR3 is TGTGCCAGCAGCCAAGGGGACACTGAAGCTTTCTTT. The chain couples TRBV7-3 to TRBJ1-1, with D perhaps TRBD1 (5 bases). This CDR3 contains 12 residues. The germline V and J ends were trimmed by 5 bases and 3 bases, with 7 bases remaining between them. Germline V gene data show CDR1 as SGHTA and CDR2 as FQGTGA.

The CDR3 loop is CASSNDRGIIEKLFF. In DNA, the CDR3 is TGTGCCAGTAGTAACGACAGGGGTATAATAGAAAAACTGTTTTTT. The gene calls are TRBV19 and TRBJ1-4, with 8 bases lining up with TRBD1. Trimming took 4 bases from V and 8 from J; bases not matched to a gene: 9. This CDR3 is built from 15 residues. The germline V gene has CDR1 LNHDA and CDR2 SQIVND (reference sequence). Variable domain in full (rest from reference TRBV19 and TRBJ1-4): DGGITQSPKYLFRKEGQNVTLSCEQNLNHDAMYWYRQDPGQGLRLIYYSQIVNDFQKGDIAEGYSVSREKKESFPLTVTSAQKNPTAFYLCASSNDRGIIEKLFFGSGTQLSVL.

This rearrangement joins TRBV6-5 to TRBJ2-5; 10 positions agree with TRBD2. The better agreement between TRBJ2-7 and the DNA end casts doubt on the J call. The germline V gene encodes CDR1 MNHEY and CDR2 SVGAGI. There are 16 residues in the CDR3. The CDR3 sequence is CASSYGGTSGNYEQYF. The CDR3 bases are TGTGCCAGCAGTTACGGGGGTACTAGCGGGAACTACGAGCAGTACTTC.

V usage is TRBV9 and J usage is TRBJ1-1; D not certain. Germline values: CDR1 SGDLS, CDR2 YYNGEE. V lost 0 bases and J 3 bases, leaving 18 bases between the germline ends. There are 17 residues in the CDR3. CDR3 region: CASSVGGFRLSDTEAFF. The CDR3 region has the DNA TGTGCCAGCAGCGTAGGTGGATTTAGGTTGAGCGACACTGAAGCTTTCTTT.